This T cell receptor (beta chain) was identified during a study of cytomegalovirus exposure and HLA in healthy donors. The overall study: The 550 to 800 first-cohort repertoires and the 130 or so validation repertoires shared the same platform, a later analysis reported. Study results and caveats: High specificity and sensitivity for cytomegalovirus status were reported for the classifier. A few chains linked to CMV were shown in vitro to be specific for CMV antigens.

The donors belonged to the roughly 120-subject validation cohort, separate from the 666-subject first cohort. Germline V gene lookup returns CDR1 GTSNPN and CDR2 SVGIG (reference sequence). V was clipped by 6 bases and J by 0 bases, with 6 bases between them. This CDR3 comprises 12 residues. TCRdb keeps only in-frame clones here, not all; method: immunoSEQ multiplex PCR. Among 200,000 to 250,000 clones listed, less than 90% were seen once. As for this clone: Its antigen is unidentified.

Material: PBMCs. This receptor was obtained from a woman younger than 35 in good health and CMV-seronegative. The chain links TRBV30 to TRBJ1-3; no clear D. CDR3 loop: CACRLSGNTIYF. DNA of the CDR3: TGTGCCTGTCGTCTCTCTGGAAACACCATATATTTT. The full variable domain, with the rest looked up from reference TRBV30 and TRBJ1-3, is SQTIHQWPATLVQPVGSPLSLECTVEGTSNPNLYWYRQAAGRGLQLLFYSVGIGQISSEVPQNLSASRPQDRQFILSSKKLLLSDSGFYLCACRLSGNTIYFGEGSWLTVV.